This record looks at one TCR beta chain sequence and its context. Regarding time point: pretreatment peripheral blood. This entry comes from a study of PD-L1 blockade in urothelial cancer. Whole-study context: When blood samples were assessed, the median T cell count was about 140,000.

TCR analog templates of synthetic origin were spiked into each PCR. Sequencing was performed with immunoSEQ multiplex PCR; in TCRdb, only in-frame clones are kept and a portion is missing. Counted here are about 88,000 clones, roughly 90% occurring once; the ten biggest clones make up around 0.94%. This sequence was found in a woman of 80 years or more with urothelial cancer. Source: PBMCs, taken around atezolizumab (anti-PD-L1) treatment.

The CDR3 nucleotides are TGTGCCAGCAGTGAAGGGTACAGCTACGAGCAGTACTTC. Protein: CASSEGYSYEQYF. V is TRBV6-1 and J is TRBJ2-7; D unclear. The V end was cut by 1 base, the J end by 3 bases, with 7 bases between. Germline V gene lookup returns CDR1 MNHNS and CDR2 SASEGT. The CDR3 extends over 13 amino acids.